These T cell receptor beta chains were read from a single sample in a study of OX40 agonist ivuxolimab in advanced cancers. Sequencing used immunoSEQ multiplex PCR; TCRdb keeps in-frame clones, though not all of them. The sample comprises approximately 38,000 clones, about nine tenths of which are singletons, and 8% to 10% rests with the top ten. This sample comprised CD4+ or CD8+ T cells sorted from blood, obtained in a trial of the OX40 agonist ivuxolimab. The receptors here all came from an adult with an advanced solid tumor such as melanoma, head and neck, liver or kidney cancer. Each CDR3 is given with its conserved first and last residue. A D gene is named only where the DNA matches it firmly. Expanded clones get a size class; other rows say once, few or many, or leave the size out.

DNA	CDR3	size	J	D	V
TGTGCCACCACGACGGGACTAGCCAAAAACATTCAGTACTTC	CATTTGLAKNIQYF	.	TRBJ2-4	.	TRBV19
TGTGCCAGCAGTTTATCGAGCCTGTTCGCGAACACCGGGGAGCTGTTTTTT	CASSLSSLFANTGELFF	.	TRBJ2-2	.	TRBV27
TGTGCCAGCAGTTTCTCTCTTCTCAGGGGGCAAGGCTACACCTTC	CASSFSLLRGQGYTF	.	TRBJ1-2	TRBD1	TRBV28
TGTGCCAGCAGCGTAAGGGACAGGGGGTTAAACTATGGCTACACCTTC	CASSVRDRGLNYGYTF	.	TRBJ1-2	TRBD1	TRBV7-2
TGTGCCAGCAGTTCCACCGGGACTGCCTACGAGCAGTACTTC	CASSSTGTAYEQYF	.	TRBJ2-7	.	TRBV28
TGTGCCAGCAGCGTCACTAGCGGGGATACCTACAATGAGCAGTTCTTC	CASSVTSGDTYNEQFF	once	TRBJ2-1	TRBD2	TRBV7-9
TGTGCCAGCAGCGACGGGACAGTACACAATGAGCAGTTCTTC	CASSDGTVHNEQFF	.	TRBJ2-1	TRBD1	TRBV9
TGTGCCAGCAGCTTAGGGAGACTAGCGGGATCGCATGAGCAGTTCTTC	CASSLGRLAGSHEQFF	.	TRBJ2-1	TRBD2	TRBV11-2
TGTGCCAGCAGCTTGACATCGAACACTGAAGCTTTCTTT	CASSLTSNTEAFF	few	TRBJ1-1	.	TRBV5-8
TGTGCCAGCAGTGAAGGAGTGTCAGTCTCCTACGAGCAGTACTTC	CASSEGVSVSYEQYF	.	TRBJ2-7	.	TRBV2
TGTGCCAGTTCCCCCAGGGGGGGACTAGCGGGAAGGGGTGCCGGGGAGCTGTTTTTT	CASSPRGGLAGRGAGELFF	.	TRBJ2-2	TRBD2	TRBV19
TGTGCCAGCAGCGCTACCACAGATACGCAGTATTTT	CASSATTDTQYF	.	TRBJ2-3	.	TRBV13
TGTGCCAGCAGTTCCGGAAAATCCGGGGAGCTGTTTTTT	CASSSGKSGELFF	.	TRBJ2-2	.	TRBV6-5
TGTGCCAGCAGCCGACCGGGACAGGGACGCGCGGGAGTAAATGGTGAGCAGTTCTTC	CASSRPGQGRAGVNGEQFF	once	TRBJ2-1	TRBD1	TRBV13
TGTGCCAGTAGTCCAGGGGCCATCTTCGTTGGAAACACCATATATTTT	CASSPGAIFVGNTIYF	.	TRBJ1-3	.	TRBV19
TGCGCCAGCAGTGGGCGTAGGGACAGGGGTTCCCTGACGGTCGACGAGCAGTACTTC	CASSGRRDRGSLTVDEQYF	.	TRBJ2-7	TRBD1	TRBV10-2
TGTGCCAGCAGCACTTCCGGGACCCCGGGATTCGAGCAGTACTTC	CASSTSGTPGFEQYF	.	TRBJ2-7	.	TRBV5-4
TGTGCCAGCAGGACCCCGGAGACCCAGTACTTC	CASRTPETQYF	.	TRBJ2-5	.	TRBV11-2
TGTGCCACCCTCGGGTCTAACTATGGCTACACCTTC	CATLGSNYGYTF	.	TRBJ1-2	.	TRBV19
TGTGCCAGCAGCTTTTCAGGGGGCTGGGAAGCTTTCTTT	CASSFSGGWEAFF	.	TRBJ1-1	TRBD1	TRBV7-9
TGCGCCAGCCGACAACAGGGGTGGTCTGAAGCTTTCTTT	CASRQQGWSEAFF	.	TRBJ1-1	TRBD1	TRBV5-1
TGTGCCAGCAGTTTAAGGGACACGGGGCTTGTAGATACGCAGTATTTT	CASSLRDTGLVDTQYF	.	TRBJ2-3	.	TRBV27
TGTGCCAGCAGCTTATCAGCCAATGAGCAGTTCTTC	CASSLSANEQFF	.	TRBJ2-1	.	TRBV7-9
TGTGCCAGCTCACCATCGACGGGGACAGAGAAAAACATTCAGTACTTC	CASSPSTGTEKNIQYF	.	TRBJ2-4	TRBD1	TRBV18
TGTGCCAGTAGTATTACAGGGGGCTCGGTCACCGGGGAGCTGTTTTTT	CASSITGGSVTGELFF	.	TRBJ2-2	TRBD1	TRBV19
TGTGCCAGCAGTCTGAGTTCGTATAGCAATCAGCCCCAGCATTTT	CASSLSSYSNQPQHF	.	TRBJ1-5	.	TRBV27
TGTGCCAGCAGTTACCATCAGGGGCCAGAGACCCAGTACTTC	CASSYHQGPETQYF	.	TRBJ2-5	.	TRBV6-5
TGTGCCAGCAGCTTAGATTGGACAGGGAGTGACTATGGCTACACCTTC	CASSLDWTGSDYGYTF	.	TRBJ1-2	TRBD1	TRBV11-2
TGTGCCAGTAGTATCCAGCCTAATAACTATGGCTACACCTTC	CASSIQPNNYGYTF	.	TRBJ1-2	.	TRBV19
TGTGCCAGCAGCCTAGGGGGGGCTCGCTCCTACAATGAGCAGTTCTTC	CASSLGGARSYNEQFF	.	TRBJ2-1	.	TRBV5-6
TGTGCCAGCAGTGAATGGGCCGCTAGCTCCTACGAGCAGTACTTC	CASSEWAASSYEQYF	few	TRBJ2-7	.	TRBV6-1
TGTGCCAGCAGTTACGCCGGGGGATACGAGCAGTACTTC	CASSYAGGYEQYF	.	TRBJ2-7	.	TRBV6-5
TGCGCCAGCAGTCTCGCCGGGCGGATCTGTTTCGAGCAGTACTTC	CASSLAGRICFEQYF	.	TRBJ2-7	.	TRBV23-1
TGTGCCAGCAGCGGGACTAGCGGGATGGGGCGCTCCTACAATGAGCAGTTCTTC	CASSGTSGMGRSYNEQFF	.	TRBJ2-1	TRBD2	TRBV28
TGCGCCAGCAGCCAAGGAGGGGGCCCGAGCACTGAAGCTTTCTTT	CASSQGGGPSTEAFF	.	TRBJ1-1	TRBD1	TRBV4-1
TGTGTCAGCAGTCCCCTGTTGGGGTTCTACAATGAGCAGTTCTTC	CVSSPLLGFYNEQFF	.	TRBJ2-1	.	TRBV28
TGTGCCAGCAGCTTAGGGTACAATGAGCAGTTCTTC	CASSLGYNEQFF	.	TRBJ2-1	.	TRBV7-2
TGTGCCTGTTCGGATGAGCAGTTCTTC	CACSDEQFF	.	TRBJ2-1	.	TRBV30
TGTGCCATTGGCGGTGGGGCCAACGTCCTGACTTTC	CAIGGGANVLTF	.	TRBJ2-6	.	TRBV11-2
TGTGCCAGCAGTTCGGACCGCCCAGAGGATGAGCAGTTCTTC	CASSSDRPEDEQFF	.	TRBJ2-1	.	TRBV6-1
TGCAGCGTTGCTCCGGGACAGGGGAATTACGAGCAGTACTTC	CSVAPGQGNYEQYF	.	TRBJ2-7	TRBD1	TRBV29-1
TGCGCCAGCAGCCGACAAGCTATTACTAGCGGGGTCTTCTACGAGCAGTACTTC	CASSRQAITSGVFYEQYF	.	TRBJ2-7	TRBD2	TRBV4-1
TGTGCCAGCAGTTTAGCAGTGTCTGGGGAAACTGAAGCTTTCTTT	CASSLAVSGETEAFF	.	TRBJ1-1	.	TRBV28
TGCGCCAGCAGCCAAGCGATGGTTAACTATGGCTACACCTTC	CASSQAMVNYGYTF	few	TRBJ1-2	.	TRBV4-3
TGTGCTAGTGGTCCGGACAGGGAAGACACTGAAGCTTTCTTT	CASGPDREDTEAFF	.	TRBJ1-1	TRBD1	TRBV12-5
TGTGCCAGCAGGCCTGACAGGGGCTACCTGGAAGCTTTCTTT	CASRPDRGYLEAFF	.	TRBJ1-1	TRBD1	TRBV7-9